One sample yielded the 5 T cell receptor beta chains listed below, sequenced in a study of molecular identifiers for immune sequencing clone quantification. In TCRdb, the PCR reads were re-called with MiXCR into one record per CDR3 protein. The profile shows 350,000 or so distinct CDR3 sequences, around 21% of them singletons. Sequenced: naive CD8+ T cells from blood, with Jurkat cell RNA spiked in. The sample's subset: FACS-sorted CD8+CD4-CCR7+CD45RA+ naive T cells. The receptors come from a human donor in good health. Some libraries in this study had Jurkat cell RNA spiked in.

This clonotype was observed many times. The rearrangement links TRBV7-3 to TRBJ2-2, with D perhaps TRBD2 (5 bases). Germline lookup yields CDR1 SGHTA and CDR2 FQGTGA. This CDR3 region has 17 residues. V lost 5 bases, J lost 5 bases, and 21 bases lay in between. The CDR3 sequence is CASSPPIGSGATGELFF. In DNA form, the CDR3 reads TGTGCCAGCAGCCCCCCGATTGGGAGCGGTGCGACCGGGGAGCTGTTTTTT.

The sample holds many counts of this clonotype. This CDR3 reads CAWSLRTESTDTQYF. CDR3 in DNA: TGTGCCTGGAGTCTAAGGACAGAGAGCACAGATACGCAGTATTTT. The chain recombines TRBV30 with TRBJ2-3, with a possible D match to TRBD1 (6 bases). V was cut by 2 bases and J by 0 bases, with 12 bases left in between. Germline V lookup: CDR1 GTSNPN, CDR2 SVGIG (reference sequence). CDR3 size: 15 residues. Variable domain in full (rest from reference TRBV30 and TRBJ2-3): SQTIHQWPATLVQPVGSPLSLECTVEGTSNPNLYWYRQAAGRGLQLLFYSVGIGQISSEVPQNLSASRPQDRQFILSSKKLLLSDSGFYLCAWSLRTESTDTQYFGPGTRLTVL.

This clonotype came up many times. The chain combines TRBV28 with TRBJ2-3; D gene ambiguous. This CDR3 region has 16 residues. The germline V gene has CDR1 MDHEN and CDR2 SYDVKM. The V end was cut by 3 bases, the J end by 2 bases, with 15 bases between. The CDR3 region is CASSLSENDFTDTQYF. The CDR3 nucleotides read TGTGCCAGCAGTTTGTCAGAAAACGATTTCACAGATACGCAGTATTTT.

The rearrangement uses TRBV4-2 and TRBJ2-7; D gene uncertain. Trimming pared 0 bases from V and 0 bases from J, leaving 9 bases between. CDR3 length equals 15 residues. The germline gives CDR1 LGHNA, CDR2 YNFKEQ. The CDR3 region has the DNA TGTGCCAGCAGCCAAGATTGGACGGCCTCCTACGAGCAGTACTTC. It is translated as CASSQDWTASYEQYF.

Concerning this clonotype itself: A junction end diverges from the germline sequence, so it may reflect a read error. The CDR3 nucleotides are TGTGCCAGCAGCAGAGTGGGTGAGCCCCAGCATTTT. It is translated as CASSRVGEPQHF. The rearrangement uses TRBV15 and TRBJ1-5; D gene ambiguous. The CDR3 contains 12 residues. CDR1 LNHNV and CDR2 YYDKDF come from the germline V gene (reference sequence). Variable domain in full (rest from reference TRBV15 and TRBJ1-5): DAMVIQNPRYQVTQFGKPVTLSCSQTLNHNVMYWYQQKSSQAPKLLFHYYDKDFNNEADTPDNFQSRRPNTSFCFLDIRSPGLGDTAMYLCASSRVGEPQHFGDGTRLSIL.